This T cell receptor (beta chain) was retrieved from a study of shared clonotypes between healthy human individuals. Sequencing was performed with immunoSEQ multiplex PCR; in TCRdb, only in-frame clones are kept and a portion is missing. The sample records some 1 million clones, about 75% being singletons. Notes on the study in general: Sampling was confined to blood; repertoires within tissues likely differ.

The CDR3 consists of 11 residues. V gave up 0 bases and J gave up 9 bases, with 4 bases separating them. Germline V gene sequence: CDR1 SGHRS, CDR2 YFSETQ. The count of this clone is one. Antigen specificity is unknown. The sequence was obtained from a man aged 18-30 years in good health. The chain uses TRBV5-1 and TRBJ2-1; D unresolved. Sequenced input: memory CD4+ T cells sorted from blood. The subset was: CD45RA-negative fraction. The CDR3 DNA reads TGCGCCAGCAGCTTGGAGTTTGAGCAGTTCTTC. It yields the protein CASSLEFEQFF.